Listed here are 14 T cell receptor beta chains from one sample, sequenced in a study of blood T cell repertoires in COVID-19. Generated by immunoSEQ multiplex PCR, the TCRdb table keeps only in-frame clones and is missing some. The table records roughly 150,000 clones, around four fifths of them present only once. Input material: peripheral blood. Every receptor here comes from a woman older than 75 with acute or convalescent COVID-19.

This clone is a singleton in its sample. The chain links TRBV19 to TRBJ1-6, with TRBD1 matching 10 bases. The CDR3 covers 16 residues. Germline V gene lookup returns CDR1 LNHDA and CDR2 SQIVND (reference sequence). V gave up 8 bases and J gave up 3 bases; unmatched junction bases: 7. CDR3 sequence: CASGDRGLGYNSPLHF. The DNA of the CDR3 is TGTGCCAGTGGAGACAGGGGGCTTGGCTATAATTCACCCCTCCACTTT.

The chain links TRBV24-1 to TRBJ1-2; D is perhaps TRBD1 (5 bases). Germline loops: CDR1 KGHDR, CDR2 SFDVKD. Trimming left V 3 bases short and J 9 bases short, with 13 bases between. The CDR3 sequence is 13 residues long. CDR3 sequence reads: CATSDPRQGSYTF. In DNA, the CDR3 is TGTGCCACCAGTGATCCTCGTCAGGGAAGCTACACCTTC.

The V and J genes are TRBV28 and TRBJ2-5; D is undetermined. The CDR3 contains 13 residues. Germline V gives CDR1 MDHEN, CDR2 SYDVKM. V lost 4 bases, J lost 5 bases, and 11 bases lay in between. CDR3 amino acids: CASSSSSTETQYF. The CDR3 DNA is TGTGCCAGCAGTTCTTCTAGTACGGAGACCCAGTACTTC. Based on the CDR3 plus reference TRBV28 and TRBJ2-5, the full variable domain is DVKVTQSSRYLVKRTGEKVFLECVQDMDHENMFWYRQDPGLGLRLIYFSYDVKMKEKGDIPEGYSVSREKKERFSLILESASTNQTSMYLCASSSSSTETQYFGPGTRLLVL.

The CDR3 region is CASSQVGGTYGYTF. The CDR3 nucleotides are TGTGCCAGCAGCCAAGTGGGAGGGACCTATGGCTACACCTTC. The V and J genes are TRBV3-1 (or the pseudogene TRBV3-2) and TRBJ1-2, with D maybe TRBD1 (5 bases). From germline, CDR1 is LGHDT and CDR2 YNNKEL (reference sequence). V shed 1 base and J shed 4 bases, with 10 bases lying between them. The CDR3 consists of 14 residues.

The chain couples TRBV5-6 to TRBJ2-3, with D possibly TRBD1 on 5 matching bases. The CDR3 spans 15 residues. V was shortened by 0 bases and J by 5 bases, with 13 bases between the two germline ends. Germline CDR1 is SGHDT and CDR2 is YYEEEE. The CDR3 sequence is CASSLGGREVDTQYF. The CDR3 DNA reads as TGTGCCAGCAGCTTGGGGGGCAGGGAAGTAGATACGCAGTATTTT.

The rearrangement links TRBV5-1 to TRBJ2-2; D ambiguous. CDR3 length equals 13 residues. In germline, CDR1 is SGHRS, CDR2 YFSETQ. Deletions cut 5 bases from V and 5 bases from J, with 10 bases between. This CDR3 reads CASRFRLTGELFF. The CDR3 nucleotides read TGCGCCAGCAGATTCAGGTTAACCGGGGAGCTGTTTTTT.

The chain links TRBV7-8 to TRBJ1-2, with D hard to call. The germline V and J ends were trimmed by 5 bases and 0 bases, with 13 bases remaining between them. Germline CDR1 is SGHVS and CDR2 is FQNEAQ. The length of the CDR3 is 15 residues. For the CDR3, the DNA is TGTGCCAGCAGCCAAATTGTCGGGGCTAACTATGGCTACACCTTC. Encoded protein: CASSQIVGANYGYTF.

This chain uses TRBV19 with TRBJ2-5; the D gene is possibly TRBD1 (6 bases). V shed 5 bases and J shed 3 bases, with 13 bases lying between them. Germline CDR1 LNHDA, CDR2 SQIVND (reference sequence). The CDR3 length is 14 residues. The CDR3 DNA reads TGTGCCAGTAGTCTGGGTAGGGGGAAAGAGACCCAGTACTTC. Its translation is CASSLGRGKETQYF.

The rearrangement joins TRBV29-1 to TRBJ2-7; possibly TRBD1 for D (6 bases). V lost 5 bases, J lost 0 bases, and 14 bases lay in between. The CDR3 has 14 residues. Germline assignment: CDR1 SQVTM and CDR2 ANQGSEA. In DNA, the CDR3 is TGCAGCGTTAGGGGGAGCCCGAGCTCCTACGAGCAGTACTTC. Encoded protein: CSVRGSPSSYEQYF.

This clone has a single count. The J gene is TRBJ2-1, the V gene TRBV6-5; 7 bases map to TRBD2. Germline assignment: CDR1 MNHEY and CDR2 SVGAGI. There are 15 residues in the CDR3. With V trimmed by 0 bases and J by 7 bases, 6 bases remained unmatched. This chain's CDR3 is CASSYSGLAANEQFF. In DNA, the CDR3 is TGTGCCAGCAGTTACTCCGGCCTAGCGGCGAATGAGCAGTTCTTC.

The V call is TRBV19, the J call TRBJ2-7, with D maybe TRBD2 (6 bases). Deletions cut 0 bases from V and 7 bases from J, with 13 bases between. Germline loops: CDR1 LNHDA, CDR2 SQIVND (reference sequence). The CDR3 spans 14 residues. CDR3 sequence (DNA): TGTGCCAGTAGTATAGATCCCCGGGGAGGAGAGCAGTACTTC. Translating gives CASSIDPRGGEQYF. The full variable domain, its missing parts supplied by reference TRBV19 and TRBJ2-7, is DGGITQSPKYLFRKEGQNVTLSCEQNLNHDAMYWYRQDPGQGLRLIYYSQIVNDFQKGDIAEGYSVSREKKESFPLTVTSAQKNPTAFYLCASSIDPRGGEQYFGPGTRLTVT.

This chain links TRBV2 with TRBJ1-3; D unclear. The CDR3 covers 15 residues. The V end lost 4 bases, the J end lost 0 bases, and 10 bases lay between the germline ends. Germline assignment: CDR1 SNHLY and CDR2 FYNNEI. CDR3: CASSVGDFSGNTIYF. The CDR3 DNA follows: TGTGCCAGCAGTGTTGGAGACTTCTCTGGAAACACCATATATTTT.

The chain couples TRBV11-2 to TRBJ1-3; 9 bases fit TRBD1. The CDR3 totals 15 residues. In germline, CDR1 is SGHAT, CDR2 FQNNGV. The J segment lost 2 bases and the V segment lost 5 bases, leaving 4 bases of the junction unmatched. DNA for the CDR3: TGTGCCAGCAGCATCGGACAGGGGACTGGAAACACCATATATTTT. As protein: CASSIGQGTGNTIYF. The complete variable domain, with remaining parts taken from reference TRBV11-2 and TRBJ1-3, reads EAGVAQSPRYKIIEKRQSVAFWCNPISGHATLYWYQQILGQGPKLLIQFQNNGVVDDSQLPKDRFSAERLKGVDSTLKIQPAKLEDSAVYLCASSIGQGTGNTIYFGEGSWLTVV.

This chain's CDR3 is CATSDAGLPSSGNTIYF. CDR3 nucleotide sequence: TGTGCCACCAGTGACGCGGGACTACCCAGCTCTGGAAACACCATATATTTT. The chain uses TRBV24-1 and TRBJ1-3; perhaps TRBD1 as D (5 bases). CDR3 length: 17 residues. Germline V lookup: CDR1 KGHDR, CDR2 SFDVKD. The V end lost 4 bases, the J end lost 0 bases, and 15 bases lay between the germline ends.